The 19 T cell receptor beta chains given below trace back to one sample, sequenced in a study of response to subunit inactivated influenza vaccine. TCRdb fed the RT-PCR reads into MiXCR, producing one record per CDR3 protein. The data hold about 500,000 distinct CDR3 sequences, with 16% observed a single time. The sample here was CD4+ T cells sorted from PBMCs, taken less than 30 months after vaccination. The receptor source for this set is a man aged 50 to 75 who received an inactivated influenza vaccine.

The chain employs TRBV20-1 and TRBJ2-1; possible D gene TRBD2, 6 bases. The germline V gene has CDR1 DFQATT and CDR2 SNEGSKA (reference sequence). This CDR3 contains 13 residues. The ends were cut back, 6 bases at V and 6 bases at J, with 15 bases in the middle. This CDR3 reads CSASSTGGNEQFF. The CDR3 nucleotides read TGCAGTGCCTCATCTACCGGGGGCAATGAGCAGTTCTTC.

Many counts were recorded for this clonotype. The CDR3 DNA reads as TGTGCCAGCAGCTTTAGGGAGAACAGGCCGAGCTCCTACGAGCAGTACTTC. It yields the protein CASSFRENRPSSYEQYF. The chain is built from TRBV7-9 and TRBJ2-7; the D gene could be TRBD1 or TRBD2 (5 bases each). The V and J ends lost 3 bases and 0 bases respectively, with 18 bases between them. The CDR3 has 17 amino acids. CDR1 is SEHNR and CDR2 is FQNEAQ in the germline V gene (reference sequence). Using reference TRBV7-9 and TRBJ2-7 for the parts outside the CDR3, the full variable domain is DTGVSQNPRHKITKRGQNVTFRCDPISEHNRLYWYRQTLGQGPEFLTYFQNEAQLEKSRLLSDRFSAERPKGSFSTLEIQRTEQGDSAMYLCASSFRENRPSSYEQYFGPGTRLTVT.

This clonotype was detected only a few times. The rearrangement joins TRBV20-1 to TRBJ1-1, with 9 bases matching TRBD1. Germline V lookup: CDR1 DFQATT, CDR2 SNEGSKA (reference sequence). V was pared by 3 bases and J by 1 base, with 6 bases of the junction left unmatched. The CDR3 has 15 amino acids. The CDR3 here is CSARVGQGGNTEAFF. CDR3 bases: TGCAGTGCTAGGGTGGGACAGGGTGGGAACACTGAAGCTTTCTTT.

The chain is built from TRBV20-1 and TRBJ1-4; a weak D match, TRBD1 (5 bases). V lost 3 bases, J lost 4 bases, and 12 bases lay in between. The germline V gene has CDR1 DFQATT and CDR2 SNEGSKA (reference sequence). The CDR3 is 14 amino acids. CDR3 sequence reads: CSARRGLGNEKLFF. The DNA for the CDR3 is TGCAGTGCTAGGAGGGGATTAGGTAATGAAAAACTGTTTTTT.

This clonotype was observed a handful of times. V usage is TRBV4-3 and J usage is TRBJ2-3, with no clear D. From germline, CDR1 is LGHNA and CDR2 YSLEER. The CDR3 is 14 residues long. The V and J ends lost 0 bases and 2 bases respectively, with 6 bases between them. CDR3 in DNA: TGCGCCAGCAGCCAAGAAGAGACCACAGATACGCAGTATTTT. Protein product: CASSQEETTDTQYF.

The chain carries TRBV7-9 and TRBJ2-3; TRBD2 aligns across 7 bases. Germline V gene lookup returns CDR1 SEHNR and CDR2 FQNEAQ (reference sequence). The V segment lost 8 bases and the J segment 2 bases; nucleotides outside the gene matches: 4. The CDR3 spans 13 residues. The CDR3 coding sequence is TGTGCCAGCCGGGACTATAACACAGATACGCAGTATTTT. It specifies CASRDYNTDTQYF. Using reference TRBV7-9 and TRBJ2-3 for the parts outside the CDR3, the full variable domain is DTGVSQNPRHKITKRGQNVTFRCDPISEHNRLYWYRQTLGQGPEFLTYFQNEAQLEKSRLLSDRFSAERPKGSFSTLEIQRTEQGDSAMYLCASRDYNTDTQYFGPGTRLTVL.

The table lists this clonotype with a few counts. The rearrangement uses TRBV28 and TRBJ2-7, with D possibly being TRBD1 (7 bases). This CDR3 has 15 residues. The V end lost 2 bases, the J end lost 4 bases, and 15 bases lay between the germline ends. Germline CDR1 reads MDHEN; CDR2 reads SYDVKM. The CDR3 DNA follows: TGTGCCAGCAGTTTAGGAGGGGGCGCTTTTTACGAGCAGTACTTC. Translating gives CASSLGGGAFYEQYF.

Written as DNA, the CDR3 is TGTGCCAGCAGACGACAGGGGGCGCGAGAGACCCAGTACTTC. Translation: CASRRQGARETQYF. The chain is built from TRBV27 and TRBJ2-5; 10 nucleotides line up with TRBD1. V trimming: 6 bases; J trimming: 4 bases; junction bases outside the gene matches: 5. Germline-derived CDR1 and CDR2 are MNHEY and SMNVEV (reference sequence). This CDR3 contains 14 residues.

This chain links TRBV11-2 with TRBJ2-5; a possible D gene is TRBD1 (5 bases). The CDR3 runs to 16 residues. CDR1 is SGHAT, CDR2 FQNNGV, per germline. Trimming removed 6 bases from V and 0 bases from J, with 17 bases in between. The CDR3 spells CASRNQGSRYQETQYF. As DNA, the CDR3 is TGTGCCAGCAGGAACCAGGGTTCGCGGTACCAAGAGACCCAGTACTTC.

At least ten counts were recorded for this clonotype. V gene TRBV12-3 or TRBV12-4 combines with J gene TRBJ2-7; possibly TRBD2 for D (5 bases). CDR3 length equals 14 residues. Deletions cut 6 bases from V and 2 bases from J, with 14 bases between. CDR3 amino acids: CASRRVGQAYEQYF. Written as DNA, the CDR3 is TGTGCCAGCAGGCGGGTCGGGCAGGCCTACGAGCAGTACTTC.

This clonotype has at least ten counts. The J gene is TRBJ2-7, the V gene TRBV28; tentatively, D is TRBD1 (5 bases). CDR1 and CDR2 (germline): MDHEN, SYDVKM. The CDR3 is 14 amino acids. V lost 7 bases and J 6 bases, leaving 19 bases between the germline ends. Written as DNA, the CDR3 is TGTGCCAGCACTCTGCAGGGTAAGGTCTCCGAGCAGTACTTC. This encodes CASTLQGKVSEQYF. Supplemented by reference TRBV28 and TRBJ2-7, the full variable domain reads DVKVTQSSRYLVKRTGEKVFLECVQDMDHENMFWYRQDPGLGLRLIYFSYDVKMKEKGDIPEGYSVSREKKERFSLILESASTNQTSMYLCASTLQGKVSEQYFGPGTRLTVT.

The chain links TRBV6-6 to TRBJ2-1, with no clear D. Between the trimmed V and J ends, which lost 2 bases and 9 bases, there was a span of 5 bases. This CDR3 contains 11 residues. The germline gives CDR1 MNHNY, CDR2 SVGAGI (reference sequence). CDR3 sequence reads: CASSYEREQFF. The CDR3 region has the DNA TGTGCCAGCAGTTACGAACGTGAGCAGTTCTTC.

In this sample, this clonotype turned up a few times. This chain connects TRBV5-1 to TRBJ2-2, with D unclear. Trimming left V 0 bases short and J 0 bases short, with 9 bases between. Germline CDR1 SGHRS, CDR2 YFSETQ. The CDR3 is 16 amino acids. The CDR3 here is CASSLEAGTNTGELFF. The CDR3 nucleotides read TGCGCCAGCAGCTTGGAGGCCGGCACGAACACCGGGGAGCTGTTTTTT.

This clonotype was counted between two and nine times. V usage is TRBV4-1 and J usage is TRBJ2-5; TRBD2 might be the D (6 bases). The germline CDR1 and CDR2 sequences are MGHRA and YSYEKL. The length of the CDR3 is 13 residues. The V and J ends lost 3 bases and 7 bases respectively, with 12 bases between them. CDR3 residues: CASSQDYTGTQYF. In DNA, the CDR3 is TGCGCCAGCAGCCAGGACTATACAGGGACCCAGTACTTC.

A few counts support this clonotype. This chain uses TRBV6-5 with TRBJ2-1, with a possible D match to TRBD2 (6 bases). The CDR3 is 13 amino acids. The V end was cut by 6 bases, the J end by 10 bases, with 16 bases between. The germline V gene has CDR1 MNHEY and CDR2 SVGAGI. The CDR3 coding sequence is TGTGCCAGCAGCTATCTCTCGGGAGTCGAGCAGTTCTTC. It codes for CASSYLSGVEQFF.

This clonotype has at least ten counts. The V and J genes are TRBV10-3 and TRBJ1-1, with 10 bases lining up with TRBD1. This CDR3 is 15 amino acids long. The ends lost 7 bases at V and 1 base at J; junction bases unmatched: 6. Germline CDR1 is ENHRY and CDR2 is SYGVKD. CDR3 sequence (DNA): TGTGCCATCAAAGGGACAGGGGCCCAGAACACTGAAGCTTTCTTT. It translates to CAIKGTGAQNTEAFF.

This clonotype has more than one count but fewer than ten. The chain employs TRBV3-1 and TRBJ1-6; a weak D match, TRBD1 (5 bases). CDR1 is LGHDT, CDR2 YNNKEL, per germline (reference sequence). The CDR3 length is 14 residues. The V end was cut by 2 bases, the J end by 4 bases, with 6 bases between. The CDR3 nucleotides read TGTGCCAGCAGCCAAACAGGATATAATTCACCCCTCCACTTT. Translation: CASSQTGYNSPLHF.

This clonotype has only a few counts. This chain links TRBV4-3 with TRBJ2-3; possibly TRBD2 for D (6 bases). The CDR3 runs 16 residues. V was trimmed by 4 bases and J by 0 bases, leaving 14 bases between them. From germline, CDR1 is LGHNA and CDR2 YSLEER. The CDR3 DNA is TGCGCCAGCAGCCTCCAAGCGGGTCCTAGCACAGATACGCAGTATTTT. Protein: CASSLQAGPSTDTQYF.

This clonotype showed up many times. This chain's CDR3 is CSVARDLSDEQFF. CDR3 in DNA: TGCAGCGTTGCCCGGGACCTTAGCGATGAGCAGTTCTTC. The chain combines TRBV29-1 with TRBJ2-1; D could derive from TRBD1 or TRBD2 (5 bases each). The germline V gene has CDR1 SQVTM and CDR2 ANQGSEA. The CDR3 contains 13 residues. Trimming took 4 bases from V and 8 from J, leaving 15 bases between them.